This T cell receptor (beta chain) was recorded in a study of blood T cell repertoires in COVID-19. Study information: Collection of acute and convalescent COVID-19 samples took place in the United States, Italy and Spain.

Methods used by the authors: By means of reference gene primer amplification, nucleated cell counts were estimated. The repertoire was sequenced with immunoSEQ multiplex PCR; TCRdb's copy has only in-frame clones and lacks some. The V and J calls and clone size come from that table; D and trimming were worked out from the DNA. This sample yields 95,000 to 150,000 clones, of which approximately 85% are seen a single time; 11% belongs to the top ten. This clone appeared a few times. This clonotype was obtained from a man older than 75 with acute or convalescent COVID-19. Sample: peripheral blood.

CDR3 nucleotides: TGTGCCAGCACCCCGGGAGGGTACACTGAAGCTTTCTTT. Translation: CASTPGGYTEAFF. This chain links TRBV6-5 with TRBJ1-1; D gene ambiguous. V lost 7 bases to trimming and J lost 3 bases, with 12 bases between them. The CDR3 has 13 amino acids. Germline V gene lookup returns CDR1 MNHEY and CDR2 SVGAGI.